The entry below gives a single T cell receptor beta chain sequence along with its context. CDR1 is LNHDA and CDR2 is SQIVND in the germline V gene (reference sequence). The length of the CDR3 is 15 residues. The V end was cut by 5 bases, the J end by 5 bases, with 18 bases between. Assay: immunoSEQ multiplex PCR; the TCRdb copy retains only in-frame clones and omits some. The sample yields 120,000 to 150,000 clones, around 85% seen once. The sample belongs to a study of control samples from healthy donors and cancer patients. The chain uses TRBV19 and TRBJ2-5; tentatively, D is TRBD1 (8 bases). The TCR sequence derives from a woman aged 30 to 39 in good health. Sequenced sample: blood. In nucleotides, the CDR3 is TGTGCCAGTAGTTCCCAGACAGGGGAGGGGGAGACCCAGTACTTC. Protein sequence: CASSSQTGEGETQYF.